Below, 14 T cell receptor beta chains from the same sample are listed, as sequenced in a study of human T cells and chemical hapten exposure. From the RACE reads, TCRdb called clonotypes with MiXCR, one entry per CDR3 protein. The sample shows some 360,000 distinct CDR3 sequences, more than 4.5% of them seen only once. Time point here: pre-sensitization, week 0. Treatment meaning: therapeutic diphenylcyclopropenone sensitization with weekly scalp DPC. The specimen was whole blood, collected in connection with sensitization to the hapten diphenylcyclopropenone (DPC). These receptors were collected from a woman between 50 and 59 years old with alopecia areata. Some clones in this sample may be carry-over from other donors' samples.

A few counts support this clonotype. A much larger clone lies one base from this, so it may be a read error. V gene TRBV6-1 combines with J gene TRBJ2-3; 9 nucleotides line up with TRBD2. The germline V gene has CDR1 MNHNS and CDR2 SASEGT. The J segment lost 3 bases and the V segment lost 5 bases, leaving 6 bases of the junction unmatched. The CDR3 sequence is 15 residues long. The CDR3 coding sequence is TGTGCCAGCAGTCCCCTAGCGGGGAATACAGATACGCAGTATTTT. Amino acids: CASSPLAGNTDTQYF.

The sample holds a few counts of this clonotype. The rearrangement uses TRBV6-5 and TRBJ1-1, with D hard to call. The V end lost 2 bases, the J end lost 2 bases, and 9 bases lay between the germline ends. Germline lookup yields CDR1 MNHEY and CDR2 SVGAGI. This CDR3 is built from 14 residues. In nucleotides, the CDR3 is TGTGCCAGCAGTTACAACGCCTTAAACACTGAAGCTTTCTTT. Its translation: CASSYNALNTEAFF.

This clonotype showed up many times. V and J are TRBV5-1 and TRBJ1-1; D perhaps matches TRBD1 (5 bases). Germline CDR1 reads SGHRS; CDR2 reads YFSETQ. V was clipped by 3 bases and J by 2 bases, with 14 bases between them. The CDR3 is 15 residues long. The CDR3 protein is CASSSVGGPNTEAFF. DNA for the CDR3: TGCGCCAGCAGCTCCGTGGGGGGTCCAAACACTGAAGCTTTCTTT.

The sample holds many counts of this clonotype. V is TRBV12-3 or TRBV12-4 and J is TRBJ2-7; 10 nucleotides agree with TRBD1. The CDR3 is 13 residues long. Trimming cost V 6 bases and J 9 bases; bases outside gene matches: 8. As DNA, the CDR3 is TGTGCCAGCAGCCTAGGACAGGGGGTGTTGCAGTACTTC. Its translation is CASSLGQGVLQYF.

This clonotype is medium-sized (0.01 to 0.1%). This chain joins TRBV4-2 and TRBJ2-3, with TRBD2 identical over 9 bases. J lost 1 base, V lost 4 bases, and 15 bases had no gene match. Germline CDR1 is LGHNA and CDR2 is YNFKEQ. The CDR3 spans 19 residues. CDR3 loop: CASSRSEASGKLGTDTQYF. CDR3 coding DNA: TGTGCCAGCAGCCGATCGGAGGCTAGCGGGAAGTTGGGCACAGATACGCAGTATTTT.

The rearrangement uses TRBV7-9 and TRBJ2-7, with D possibly TRBD1 on 6 matching bases. V gave up 8 bases and J gave up 3 bases, with 14 bases separating them. Germline CDR1 SEHNR, CDR2 FQNEAQ (reference sequence). The CDR3 is made up of 13 amino acids. The CDR3, as DNA: TGTGCCAGCCGAGCCCCAGGGGACTACGAGCAGTACTTC. Translating it yields CASRAPGDYEQYF.

Remarks on this clonotype: Without the conserved terminal phenylalanine or tryptophan, this CDR3 likely stems from a read error. The chain recombines TRBV5-1 with TRBJ2-7; perhaps TRBD1 as D (6 bases). V was trimmed by 3 bases and J by 2 bases, leaving 24 bases between them. This CDR3 region has 18 residues. Germline CDR1 reads SGHRS; CDR2 reads YFSETQ. DNA for the CDR3: TGCGCCAGCAGCTCGAGTTCCCCAACGACAGGATTCCCCTACGAGCAGTACCTC. Translating it yields CASSSSSPTTGFPYEQYL.

This clonotype was observed many times. J is TRBJ1-3 and V is TRBV7-2, with 8 bases matching TRBD1. This CDR3 is 16 amino acids long. The germline CDR1 and CDR2 sequences are SGHTA and FQGNSA. The ends lost 2 bases at V and 0 bases at J; junction bases unmatched: 3. This CDR3 reads CASSLHRGSSGNTIYF. The DNA of the CDR3 is TGTGCCAGCAGCTTACACAGGGGGTCCTCTGGAAACACCATATATTTT.

This clonotype came up a few times. The V call is TRBV7-8, the J call TRBJ2-5; 7 bases are shared with TRBD2. CDR1 is SGHVS and CDR2 is FQNEAQ in the germline V gene. The trim removed 5 bases at V and 2 bases at J, leaving 8 bases unmatched. The CDR3 length is 15 residues. This chain's CDR3 is CASSADWRGQETQYF. The CDR3, as DNA: TGTGCCAGCAGCGCCGATTGGCGGGGGCAAGAGACCCAGTACTTC.

This clonotype was recorded many times. This chain joins TRBV5-8 and TRBJ2-5; D gene ambiguous. Germline CDR1 SGHTS, CDR2 YDEGEE. The CDR3 is 15 amino acids. V was shortened by 0 bases and J by 3 bases, with 12 bases between the two germline ends. The CDR3 sequence: CASSLARLSEETQYF. In nucleotides, the CDR3 is TGTGCCAGCAGCTTGGCCCGACTCTCCGAAGAGACCCAGTACTTC.

This clonotype was counted ten times or more. This chain connects TRBV11-2 to TRBJ1-3; D not certain. Germline V gives CDR1 SGHAT, CDR2 FQNNGV. V lost 0 bases and J 4 bases, leaving 4 bases between the germline ends. The length of the CDR3 is 13 residues. The CDR3 reads CASSLEHGNTIYF. As DNA, the CDR3 is TGTGCCAGCAGCTTAGAACACGGAAACACCATATATTTT.

This clonotype has a handful of counts. The J gene is TRBJ1-1, the V gene TRBV27; D gene ambiguous. The CDR3 consists of 14 residues. V was shortened by 5 bases and J by 5 bases, with 15 bases between the two germline ends. CDR1 is MNHEY and CDR2 is SMNVEV in the germline V gene (reference sequence). As DNA, the CDR3 is TGTGCCAGCAGTCCTTTGGAGGCCAGGACTGAAGCTTTCTTT. Translation: CASSPLEARTEAFF.

In its sample, this clonotype was seen many times. This chain uses TRBV24-1 with TRBJ2-5; no clear D gene. Germline loops: CDR1 KGHDR, CDR2 SFDVKD. Trimming took off 0 bases at V and 5 bases at J, with 0 bases between the two ends. This CDR3 comprises 11 residues. The CDR3 reads CATSDLETQYF. The CDR3 DNA sequence: TGTGCCACCAGTGATTTGGAGACCCAGTACTTC.

The chain employs TRBV29-1 and TRBJ1-1; D not resolved. V lost 4 bases to trimming and J lost 1 base, with 10 bases between them. CDR3 length: 13 residues. Germline V gene sequence: CDR1 SQVTM, CDR2 ANQGSEA. The CDR3 region has the DNA TGCAGCGTTGGGTCAAAGCAGAACACTGAAGCTTTCTTT. Its translation: CSVGSKQNTEAFF.